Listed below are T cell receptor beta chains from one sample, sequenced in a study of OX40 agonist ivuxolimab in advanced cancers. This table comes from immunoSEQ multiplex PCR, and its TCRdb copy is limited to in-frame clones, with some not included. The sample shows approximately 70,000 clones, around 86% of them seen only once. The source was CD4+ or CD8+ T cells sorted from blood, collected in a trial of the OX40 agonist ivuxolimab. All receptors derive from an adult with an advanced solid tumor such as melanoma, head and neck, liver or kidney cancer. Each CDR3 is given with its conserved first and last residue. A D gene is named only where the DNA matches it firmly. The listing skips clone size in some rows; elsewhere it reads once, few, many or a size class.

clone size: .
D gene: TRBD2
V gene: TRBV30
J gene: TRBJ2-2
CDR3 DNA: TGTGCCTGGACGCGCCCTAGCGGGGGGGCCCGAACCGGGGAGCTGTTTTTT
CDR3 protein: CAWTRPSGGARTGELFF

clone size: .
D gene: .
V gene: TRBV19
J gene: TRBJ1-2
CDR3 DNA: TGTGCCAGTAGTTCATACTCTTCGGGGAGATATGCTGACTATGGCTACACCTTC
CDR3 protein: CASSSYSSGRYADYGYTF

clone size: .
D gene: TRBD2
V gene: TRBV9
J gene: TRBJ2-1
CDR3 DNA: TGTGCCAGCAGCGTAGAGATTAGCGGGGGCCACAATGAGCAGTTCTTC
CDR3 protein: CASSVEISGGHNEQFF

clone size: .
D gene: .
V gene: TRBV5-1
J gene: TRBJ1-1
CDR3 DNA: TGCGCCAGCAGCTCACGGGCGGGGAACACTGAAGCTTTCTTT
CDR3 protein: CASSSRAGNTEAFF

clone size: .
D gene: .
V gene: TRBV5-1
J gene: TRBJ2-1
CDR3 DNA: TGCGCCAGCAGCTCCACGGGGCGGGGAGGCTCCTACAATGAGCAGTTCTTC
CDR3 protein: CASSSTGRGGSYNEQFF

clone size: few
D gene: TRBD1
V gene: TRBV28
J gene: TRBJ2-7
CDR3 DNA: TGTGCCAGCAGTTCGGGGGGACAGGGCTCCTACGAGCAGTACTTC
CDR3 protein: CASSSGGQGSYEQYF

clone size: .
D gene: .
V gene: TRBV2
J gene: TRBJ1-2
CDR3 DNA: TGTGCCAGCAGTGGTTCAGGGGATAGATATGGCTACACCTTC
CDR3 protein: CASSGSGDRYGYTF

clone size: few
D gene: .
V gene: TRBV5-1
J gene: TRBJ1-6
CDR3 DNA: TGCGCCAGCAGCTCCCTAACGGGCTCCTATAATTCACCCCTCCACTTT
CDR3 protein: CASSSLTGSYNSPLHF

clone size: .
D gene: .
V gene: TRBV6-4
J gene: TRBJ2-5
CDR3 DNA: TGTGCCAGCAGTGACTACCCCAGGGTTCGGGGGACCCAGTACTTC
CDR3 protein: CASSDYPRVRGTQYF

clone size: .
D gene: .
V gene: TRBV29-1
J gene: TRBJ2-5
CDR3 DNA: TGCAGCGTGAGGACAGACCAAGAGACCCAGTACTTC
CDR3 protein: CSVRTDQETQYF

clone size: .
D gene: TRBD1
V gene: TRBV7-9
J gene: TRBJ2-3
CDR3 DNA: TGTGCCAGCAGTCCAAGGGGGCGCGGCACAGATACGCAGTATTTT
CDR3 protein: CASSPRGRGTDTQYF

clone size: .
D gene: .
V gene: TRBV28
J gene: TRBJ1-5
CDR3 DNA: TGTGCCAGCAGTTTAGCGCTGGCGGCTCAGCCCCAGCATTTT
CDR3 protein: CASSLALAAQPQHF

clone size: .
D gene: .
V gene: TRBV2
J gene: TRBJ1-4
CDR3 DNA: TGTGCCAGCAGTGAATCGGGCAGGGATTCAGAAAAACTGTTTTTT
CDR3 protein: CASSESGRDSEKLFF

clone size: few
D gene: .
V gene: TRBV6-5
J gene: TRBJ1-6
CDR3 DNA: TGTGCCAGCAGTACGGAAGGGGGGGTTGGTTCACCCCTCCACTTT
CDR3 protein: CASSTEGGVGSPLHF

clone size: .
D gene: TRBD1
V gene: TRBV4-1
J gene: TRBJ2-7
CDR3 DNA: TGCGCCAGCAGCTACGGGACAGGGCACACCTACGAGCAGTACTTC
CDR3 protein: CASSYGTGHTYEQYF

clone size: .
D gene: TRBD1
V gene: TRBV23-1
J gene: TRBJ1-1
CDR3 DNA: TGCGCCAGCAGTCAATCAGGACAGGGAGCGAACACTGAAGCTTTCTTT
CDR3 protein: CASSQSGQGANTEAFF

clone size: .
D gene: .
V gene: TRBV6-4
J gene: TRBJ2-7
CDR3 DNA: TGTGCCAGCAGTGATCGACGGTACTACGAGCAGTACTTC
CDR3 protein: CASSDRRYYEQYF

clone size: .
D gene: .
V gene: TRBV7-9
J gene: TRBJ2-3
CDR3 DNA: TGTGCCAGCAGCCTTTCGGGGGGCAAAGATACGCAGTATTTT
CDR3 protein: CASSLSGGKDTQYF

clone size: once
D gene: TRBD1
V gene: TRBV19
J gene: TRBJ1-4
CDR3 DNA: TGTGCCAGTACATCCGGGACAGGTCATGAAAAACTGTTTTTT
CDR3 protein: CASTSGTGHEKLFF

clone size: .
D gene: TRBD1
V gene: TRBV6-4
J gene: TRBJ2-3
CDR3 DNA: TGTGCCAGCAGTGCCGGGACAGGGGCGGGAGATACGCAGTATTTT
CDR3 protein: CASSAGTGAGDTQYF

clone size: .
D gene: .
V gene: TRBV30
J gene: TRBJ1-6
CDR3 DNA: TGTGCCTGGAGTGCCCCGCAGGGATGGGATTCACCCCTCCACTTT
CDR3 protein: CAWSAPQGWDSPLHF

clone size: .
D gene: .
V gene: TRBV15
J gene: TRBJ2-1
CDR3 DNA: TGTGCCACCAGCAGAGGAGGGGGGGCCGGATACAATGAGCAGTTCTTC
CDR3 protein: CATSRGGGAGYNEQFF

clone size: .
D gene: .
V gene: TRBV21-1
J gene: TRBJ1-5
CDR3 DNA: TGTGCCAGCAGCAAAGGGGCCAGGCTCCATAGCAATCAGCCCCAGCATTTT
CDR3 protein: CASSKGARLHSNQPQHF

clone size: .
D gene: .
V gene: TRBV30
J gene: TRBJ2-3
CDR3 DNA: TGTGCCTGGAGTGACGGCAGATATTCAGATACGCAGTATTTT
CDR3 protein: CAWSDGRYSDTQYF

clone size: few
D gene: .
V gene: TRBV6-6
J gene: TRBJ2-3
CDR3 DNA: TGTGCCAGCAGTTACTCGGGGGAAAACACAGATACGCAGTATTTT
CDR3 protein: CASSYSGENTDTQYF

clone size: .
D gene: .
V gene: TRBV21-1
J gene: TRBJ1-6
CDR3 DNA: TGTGCCAGCAGCAAAGTGGATACAGGGTGCTCTTATAATTCACCCCTCCACTTT
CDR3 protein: CASSKVDTGCSYNSPLHF

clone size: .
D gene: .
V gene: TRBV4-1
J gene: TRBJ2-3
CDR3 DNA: TGCGCCAGCAGCCGGGCCGACGGAGGGAAAGATACGCAGTATTTT
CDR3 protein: CASSRADGGKDTQYF

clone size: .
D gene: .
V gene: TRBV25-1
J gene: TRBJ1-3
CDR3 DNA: TGTGCCTCAGGACCTGGAAACACCATATATTTT
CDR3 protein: CASGPGNTIYF

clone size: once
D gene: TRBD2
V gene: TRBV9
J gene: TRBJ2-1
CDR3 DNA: TGTGCCAGCAGCGTGGGGACTAGCACCCGAATGAGCTCCTACAATGAGCAGTTCTTC
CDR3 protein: CASSVGTSTRMSSYNEQFF

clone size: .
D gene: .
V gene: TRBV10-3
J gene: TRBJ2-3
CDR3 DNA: TGTGCCATCGCTTATAAGAGAGATACGCAGTATTTT
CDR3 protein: CAIAYKRDTQYF

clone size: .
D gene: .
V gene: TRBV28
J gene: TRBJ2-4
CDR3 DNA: TGTGCCAGCAGGGGAACGTTGGACATTCAGTACTTC
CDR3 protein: CASRGTLDIQYF

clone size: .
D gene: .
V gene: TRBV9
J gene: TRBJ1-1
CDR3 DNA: TGTGCCAGCAGCCAAAGCCTGAACACTGAAGCTTTCTTT
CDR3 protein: CASSQSLNTEAFF

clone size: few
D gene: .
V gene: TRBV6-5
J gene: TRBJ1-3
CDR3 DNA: TGTGCCAGCAGTTACTCAGAGGGCTCTGGAAACACCATATATTTT
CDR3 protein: CASSYSEGSGNTIYF

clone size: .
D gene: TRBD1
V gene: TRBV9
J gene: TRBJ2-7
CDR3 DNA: TGTGCCAGCAGCGTAGATGGGGGACAGAAGCAGTACTTC
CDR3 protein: CASSVDGGQKQYF

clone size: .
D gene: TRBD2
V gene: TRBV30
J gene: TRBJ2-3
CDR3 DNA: TGTGCCTGGAGAAAGGGCTGGCTAGCGGGGACAGATACGCAGTATTTT
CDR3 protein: CAWRKGWLAGTDTQYF

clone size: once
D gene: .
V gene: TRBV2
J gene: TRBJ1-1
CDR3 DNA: TGTGCCAGCAGCGCGGGGACGGACGGGGGGTTCGTGAACACTGAAGCTTTCTTT
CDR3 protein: CASSAGTDGGFVNTEAFF

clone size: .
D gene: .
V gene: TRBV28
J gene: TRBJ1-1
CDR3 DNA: TGTGCCAGCAGTTTATTTGGCGTCGGTAGGGGACAAATGAACACTGAAGCTTTCTTT
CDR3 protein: CASSLFGVGRGQMNTEAFF

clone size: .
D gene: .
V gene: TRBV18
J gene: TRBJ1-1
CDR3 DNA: TGTGCCAGCTCACCCCACGAACAGGGTTTACTAAGCACTGAAGCTTTCTTT
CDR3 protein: CASSPHEQGLLSTEAFF

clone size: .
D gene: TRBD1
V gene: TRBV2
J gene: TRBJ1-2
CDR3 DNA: TGTGCCAGCAGCGTTCGACAGGGCGAATCGGGCTACACCTTC
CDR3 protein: CASSVRQGESGYTF

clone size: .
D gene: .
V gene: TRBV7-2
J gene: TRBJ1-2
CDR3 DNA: TGTGCCAGCAGCTTAGCAGGACAAGCTAACTATGGCTACACCTTC
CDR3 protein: CASSLAGQANYGYTF

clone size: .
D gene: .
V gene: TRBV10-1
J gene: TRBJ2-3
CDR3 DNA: TGCGCCAGCGCCGGAGGGGGGGATACGCAGTATTTT
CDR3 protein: CASAGGGDTQYF

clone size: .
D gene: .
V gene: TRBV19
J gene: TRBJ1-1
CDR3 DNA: TGTGCCAGTAGTACGACAGGGAACACTGAAGCTTTCTTT
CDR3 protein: CASSTTGNTEAFF

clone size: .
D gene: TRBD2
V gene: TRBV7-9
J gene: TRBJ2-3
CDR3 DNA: TGTGCCAGCAGCTTAGGATGGGGCGGGGGGCCCCGATCACAAGATACGCAGTATTTT
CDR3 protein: CASSLGWGGGPRSQDTQYF

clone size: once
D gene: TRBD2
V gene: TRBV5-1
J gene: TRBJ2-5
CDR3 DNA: TGCGCCAGCAGCTTGGTAGCGGGTGGGATCCAAGAGACCCAGTACTTC
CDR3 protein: CASSLVAGGIQETQYF

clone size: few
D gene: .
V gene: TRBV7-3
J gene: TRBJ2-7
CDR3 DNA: TGTGCCAGCAGCCCGGGGGTCAGACAGGGCTCCTACGAGCAGTACTTC
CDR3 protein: CASSPGVRQGSYEQYF

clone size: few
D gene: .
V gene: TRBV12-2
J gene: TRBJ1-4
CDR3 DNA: TGTGCAAGTCGCCCCCGGATTAAGAGGAGTGAAAAACTGTTTTTT
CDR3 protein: CASRPRIKRSEKLFF

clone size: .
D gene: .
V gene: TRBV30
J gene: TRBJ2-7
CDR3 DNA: TGTGCCTGGGCTAGGGGGAACGAGCAGTACTTC
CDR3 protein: CAWARGNEQYF

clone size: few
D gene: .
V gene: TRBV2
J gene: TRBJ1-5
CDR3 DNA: TGTGCCAGTAACAGAGAGGGGGTGGTTCAGCCCCAGCATTTT
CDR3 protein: CASNREGVVQPQHF

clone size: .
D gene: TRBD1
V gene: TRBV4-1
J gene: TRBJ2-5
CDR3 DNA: TGCGCCAGCAGCCGCGGACAGGGGACAGAGACCCAGTACTTC
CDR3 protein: CASSRGQGTETQYF

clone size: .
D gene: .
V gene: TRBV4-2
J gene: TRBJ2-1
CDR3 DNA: TGTGCCAGCAGCCAAGCGGGTCATCACAATGAGCAGTTCTTC
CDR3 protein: CASSQAGHHNEQFF

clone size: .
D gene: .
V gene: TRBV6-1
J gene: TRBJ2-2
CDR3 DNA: TGTGCCAGCAGTGAACGTGGCGGGGGCTCGAACACCGGGGAGCTGTTTTTT
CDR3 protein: CASSERGGGSNTGELFF

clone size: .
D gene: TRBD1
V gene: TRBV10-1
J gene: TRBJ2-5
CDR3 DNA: TGCGCCAGCAGTGAATGGACAGGGAACGCGGAGCAGTACTTC
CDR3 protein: CASSEWTGNAEQYF

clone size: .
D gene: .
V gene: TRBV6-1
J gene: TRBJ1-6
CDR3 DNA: TGTGCCAGCAGTGATTTACAGGTATCGTCACCCCTCCACTTT
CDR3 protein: CASSDLQVSSPLHF

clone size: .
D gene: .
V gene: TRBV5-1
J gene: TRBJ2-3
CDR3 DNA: TGCGCCAGCAGGGGGGAGGCAGATACGCAGTATTTT
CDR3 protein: CASRGEADTQYF

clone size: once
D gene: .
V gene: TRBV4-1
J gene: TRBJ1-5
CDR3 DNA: TGCGCCAGCAGCCAAGTCTGGGATAGCAATCAGCCCCAGCATTTT
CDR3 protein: CASSQVWDSNQPQHF

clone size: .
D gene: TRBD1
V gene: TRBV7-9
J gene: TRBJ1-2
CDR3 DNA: TGTGCCAGCAGCCCGACAGGGGCGGGATATGGCTACACCTTC
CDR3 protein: CASSPTGAGYGYTF

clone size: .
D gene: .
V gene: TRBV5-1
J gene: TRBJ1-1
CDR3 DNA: TGCGCCAGCAGCTTGGATAGGAACATGAACACTGAAGCTTTCTTT
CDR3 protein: CASSLDRNMNTEAFF

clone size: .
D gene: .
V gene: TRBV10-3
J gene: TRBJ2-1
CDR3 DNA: TGTGCCATCAGTGGGCCTTACAATGAGCAGTTCTTC
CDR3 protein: CAISGPYNEQFF

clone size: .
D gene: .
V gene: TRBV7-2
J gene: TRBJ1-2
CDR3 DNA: TGTGCCAGCAGCTTAGTGTCCGGGAGTAACTATGGCTACACCTTC
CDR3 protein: CASSLVSGSNYGYTF